This T cell receptor beta chain was obtained from a study of blood T cell repertoires in COVID-19. At the level of the study: Researchers got acute and convalescent COVID-19 samples from the United States, Italy and Spain. Sources were T cells, B-cell-depleted T cells, or PBMCs; the material itself was cDNA or gDNA.

Per the study methods: Researchers report that nucleated cell counts were estimated from reference gene primer amplification. The method was immunoSEQ multiplex PCR; TCRdb's version includes in-frame clones alone and lacks a portion of them. For V, J and clone size, that table is used; D and trimming come from the DNA. This sample yields some 270,000 clones, of which roughly 84% are seen a single time; less than 2% belongs to the top ten. CDR3 length: 17 residues. The V and J ends lost 6 bases and 0 bases, in that order; junction bases with no gene match: 10. Germline CDR1 and CDR2: MDHEN and SYDVKM.

Sequenced sample: peripheral blood. The sequence derives from a woman aged 40 to 55 who had recovered from COVID-19. The J gene is TRBJ1-5, the V gene TRBV28; 8 bases line up with TRBD1. DNA for the CDR3: TGTGCCAGCAGCTCTTCCGGGACAGGCTATAGCAATCAGCCCCAGCATTTT. Its protein product is CASSSSGTGYSNQPQHF.